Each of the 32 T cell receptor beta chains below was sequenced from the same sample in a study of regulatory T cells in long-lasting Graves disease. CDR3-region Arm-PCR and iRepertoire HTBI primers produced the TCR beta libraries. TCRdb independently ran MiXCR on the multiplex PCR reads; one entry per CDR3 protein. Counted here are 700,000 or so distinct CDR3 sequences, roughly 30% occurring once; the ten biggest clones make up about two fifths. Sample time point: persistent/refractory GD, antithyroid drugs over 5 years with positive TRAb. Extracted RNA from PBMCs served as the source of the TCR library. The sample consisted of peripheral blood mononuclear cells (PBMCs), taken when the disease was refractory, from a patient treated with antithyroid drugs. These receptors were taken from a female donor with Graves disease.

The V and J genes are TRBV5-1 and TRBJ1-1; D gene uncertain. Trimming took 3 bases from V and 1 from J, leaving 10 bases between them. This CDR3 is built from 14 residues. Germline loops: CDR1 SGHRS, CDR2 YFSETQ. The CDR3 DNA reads TGCGCCAGCAGCTCAAGGGAGCGGAACACTGAAGCTTTCTTT. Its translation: CASSSRERNTEAFF.

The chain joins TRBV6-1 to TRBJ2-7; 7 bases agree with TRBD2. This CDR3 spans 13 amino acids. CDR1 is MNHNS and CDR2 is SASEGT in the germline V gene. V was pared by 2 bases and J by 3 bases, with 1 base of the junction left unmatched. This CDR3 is CASSERTSYEQYF. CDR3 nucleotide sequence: TGTGCCAGCAGTGAACGGACTAGCTACGAGCAGTACTTC.

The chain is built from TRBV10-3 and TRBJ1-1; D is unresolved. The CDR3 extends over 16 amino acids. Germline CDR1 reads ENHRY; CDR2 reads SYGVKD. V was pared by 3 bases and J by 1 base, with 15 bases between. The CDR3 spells CAISDPDGMRNTEAFF. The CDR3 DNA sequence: TGTGCCATCAGTGATCCTGACGGGATGAGGAACACTGAAGCTTTCTTT.

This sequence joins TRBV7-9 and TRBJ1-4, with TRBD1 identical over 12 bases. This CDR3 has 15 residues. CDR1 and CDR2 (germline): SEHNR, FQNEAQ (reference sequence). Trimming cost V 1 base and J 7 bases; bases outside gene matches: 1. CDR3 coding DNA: TGTGCCAGCAGCTTAGGGGGACAGGGGGCTGAAAAACTGTTTTTT. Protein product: CASSLGGQGAEKLFF.

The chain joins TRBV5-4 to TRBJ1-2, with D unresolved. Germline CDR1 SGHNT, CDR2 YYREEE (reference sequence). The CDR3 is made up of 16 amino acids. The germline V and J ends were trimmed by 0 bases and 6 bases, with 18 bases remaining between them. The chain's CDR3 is CASSLVGRTLHDGYTF. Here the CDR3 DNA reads TGTGCCAGCAGCTTGGTGGGCAGGACCCTACACGATGGCTACACCTTC.

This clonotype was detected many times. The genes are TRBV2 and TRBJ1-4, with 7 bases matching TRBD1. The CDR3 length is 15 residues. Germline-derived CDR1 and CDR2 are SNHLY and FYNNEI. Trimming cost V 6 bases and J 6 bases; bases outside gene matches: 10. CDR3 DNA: TGTGCCAGCAGATCATTACAGGGGTCCTATGAAAAACTGTTTTTT. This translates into CASRSLQGSYEKLFF.

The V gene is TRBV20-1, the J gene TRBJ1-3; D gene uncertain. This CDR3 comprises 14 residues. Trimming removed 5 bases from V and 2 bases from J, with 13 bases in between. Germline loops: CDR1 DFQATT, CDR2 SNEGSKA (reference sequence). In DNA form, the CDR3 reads TGCAGTGCTGCCGGTTCAGGAGCTGGAAACACCATATATTTT. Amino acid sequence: CSAAGSGAGNTIYF.

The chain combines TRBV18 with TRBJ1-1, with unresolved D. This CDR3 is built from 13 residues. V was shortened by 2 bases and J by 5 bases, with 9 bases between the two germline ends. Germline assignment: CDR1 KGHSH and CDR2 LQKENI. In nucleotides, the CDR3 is TGTGCCAGCTCACCAGGGAATTTAACTGAAGCTTTCTTT. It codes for CASSPGNLTEAFF. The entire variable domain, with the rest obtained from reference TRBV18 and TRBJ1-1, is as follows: NAGVMQNPRHLVRRRGQEARLRCSPMKGHSHVYWYRQLPEEGLKFMVYLQKENIIDESGMPKERFSAEFPKEGPSILRIQQVVRGDSAAYFCASSPGNLTEAFFGQGTRLTVV.

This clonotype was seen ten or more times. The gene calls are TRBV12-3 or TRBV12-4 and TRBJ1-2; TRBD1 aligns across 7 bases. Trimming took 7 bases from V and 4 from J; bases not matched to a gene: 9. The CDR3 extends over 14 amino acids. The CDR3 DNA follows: TGTGCCAGCACGAACTCGACAGGGAGCTATGGCTACACCTTC. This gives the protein CASTNSTGSYGYTF.

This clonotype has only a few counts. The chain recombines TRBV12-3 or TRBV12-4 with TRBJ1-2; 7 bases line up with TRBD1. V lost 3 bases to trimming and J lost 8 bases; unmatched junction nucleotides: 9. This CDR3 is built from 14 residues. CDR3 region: CASSFRAGGGGYTF. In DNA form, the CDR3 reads TGTGCCAGCAGTTTTCGGGCAGGGGGGGGCGGCTACACCTTC.

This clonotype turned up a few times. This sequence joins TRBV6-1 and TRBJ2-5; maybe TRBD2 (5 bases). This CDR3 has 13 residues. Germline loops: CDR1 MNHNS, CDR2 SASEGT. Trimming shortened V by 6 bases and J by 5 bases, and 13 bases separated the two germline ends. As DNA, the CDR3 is TGTGCCAGCAGACGGGGAGTGGGGGAGACCCAGTACTTC. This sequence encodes CASRRGVGETQYF.

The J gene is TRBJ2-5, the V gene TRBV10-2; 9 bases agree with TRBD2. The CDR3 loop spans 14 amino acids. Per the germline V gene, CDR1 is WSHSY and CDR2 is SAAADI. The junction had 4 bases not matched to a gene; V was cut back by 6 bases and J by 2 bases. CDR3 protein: CASRPLAGQETQYF. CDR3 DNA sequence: TGCGCCAGCAGGCCTCTAGCGGGGCAAGAGACCCAGTACTTC.

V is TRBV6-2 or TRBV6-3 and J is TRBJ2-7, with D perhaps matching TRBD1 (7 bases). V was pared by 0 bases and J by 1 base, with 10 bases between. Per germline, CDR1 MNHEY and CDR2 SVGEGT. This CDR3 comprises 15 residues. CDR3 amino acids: CASSYSAGQSYEQYF. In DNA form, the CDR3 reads TGTGCCAGCAGTTACTCCGCGGGACAGTCCTACGAGCAGTACTTC.

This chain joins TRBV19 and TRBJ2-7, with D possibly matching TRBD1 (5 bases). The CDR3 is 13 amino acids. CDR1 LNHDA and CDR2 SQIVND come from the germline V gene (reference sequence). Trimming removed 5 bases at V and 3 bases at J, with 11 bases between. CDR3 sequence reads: CASSVFRGYEQYF. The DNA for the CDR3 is TGTGCCAGTAGTGTATTTAGGGGCTACGAGCAGTACTTC.

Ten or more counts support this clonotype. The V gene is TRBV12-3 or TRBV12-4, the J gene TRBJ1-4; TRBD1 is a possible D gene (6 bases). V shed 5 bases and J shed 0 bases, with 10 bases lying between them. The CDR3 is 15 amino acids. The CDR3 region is CASSPAGATNEKLFF. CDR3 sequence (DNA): TGTGCCAGCAGTCCTGCAGGGGCAACTAATGAAAAACTGTTTTTT.

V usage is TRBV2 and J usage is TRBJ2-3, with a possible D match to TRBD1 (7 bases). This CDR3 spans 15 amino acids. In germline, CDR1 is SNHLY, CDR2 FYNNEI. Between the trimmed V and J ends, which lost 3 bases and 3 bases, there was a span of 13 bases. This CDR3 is CASSDQQGGTDTQYF. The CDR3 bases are TGTGCCAGCAGTGACCAGCAGGGGGGAACAGATACGCAGTATTTT.

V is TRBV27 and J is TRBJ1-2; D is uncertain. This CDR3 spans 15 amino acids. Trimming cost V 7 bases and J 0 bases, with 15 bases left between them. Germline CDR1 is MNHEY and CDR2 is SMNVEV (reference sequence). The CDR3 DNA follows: TGTGCCAGCAAGGCTTCATACAGCACTAACTATGGCTACACCTTC. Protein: CASKASYSTNYGYTF.

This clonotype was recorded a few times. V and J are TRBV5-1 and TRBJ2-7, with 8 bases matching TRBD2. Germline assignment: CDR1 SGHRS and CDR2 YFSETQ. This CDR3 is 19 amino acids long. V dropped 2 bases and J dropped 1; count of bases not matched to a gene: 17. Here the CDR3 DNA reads TGCGCCAGCAGCTTACCCAGGCCCCAAGCGGGAGTTCATTCCTACGAGCAGTACTTC. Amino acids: CASSLPRPQAGVHSYEQYF.

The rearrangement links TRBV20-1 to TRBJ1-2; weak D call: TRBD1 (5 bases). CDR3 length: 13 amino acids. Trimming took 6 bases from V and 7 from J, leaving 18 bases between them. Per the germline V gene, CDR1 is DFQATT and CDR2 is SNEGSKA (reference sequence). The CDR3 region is CSAESGTDRGYTF. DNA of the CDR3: TGCAGTGCAGAGTCCGGGACTGACCGTGGCTACACCTTC.

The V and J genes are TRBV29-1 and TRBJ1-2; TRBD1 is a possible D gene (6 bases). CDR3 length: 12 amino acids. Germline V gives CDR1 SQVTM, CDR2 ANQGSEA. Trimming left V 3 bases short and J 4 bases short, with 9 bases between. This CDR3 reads CSVDTGTYGYTF. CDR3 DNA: TGCAGCGTTGATACAGGGACCTATGGCTACACCTTC.

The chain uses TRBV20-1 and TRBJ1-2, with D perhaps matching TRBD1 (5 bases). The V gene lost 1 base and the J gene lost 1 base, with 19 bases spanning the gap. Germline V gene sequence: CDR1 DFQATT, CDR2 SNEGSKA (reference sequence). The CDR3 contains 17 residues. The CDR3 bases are TGCAGTGCTAGAGGTCCCTTTTCCGACAGCAATAACTATGGCTACACCTTC. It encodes CSARGPFSDSNNYGYTF.

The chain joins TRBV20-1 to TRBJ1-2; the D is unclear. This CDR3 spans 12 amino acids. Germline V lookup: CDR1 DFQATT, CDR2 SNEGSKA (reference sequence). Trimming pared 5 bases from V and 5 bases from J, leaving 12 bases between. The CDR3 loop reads CSAPRPEYGYTF. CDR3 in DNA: TGCAGTGCTCCCAGGCCGGAGTATGGCTACACCTTC.

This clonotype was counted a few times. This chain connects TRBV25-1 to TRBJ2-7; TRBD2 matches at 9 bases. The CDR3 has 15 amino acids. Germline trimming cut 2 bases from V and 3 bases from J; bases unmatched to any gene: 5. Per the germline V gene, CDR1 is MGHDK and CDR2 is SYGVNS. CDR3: CASSETGGRVYEQYF. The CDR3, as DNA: TGTGCCAGCAGTGAAACGGGCGGGAGGGTCTACGAGCAGTACTTC.

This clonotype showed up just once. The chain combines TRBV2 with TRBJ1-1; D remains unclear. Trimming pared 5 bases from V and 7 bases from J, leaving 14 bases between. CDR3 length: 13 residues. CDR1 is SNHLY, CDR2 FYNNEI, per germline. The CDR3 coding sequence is TGTGCCAGCAGTTCGATAGGAATCCATGAAGCTTTCTTT. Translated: CASSSIGIHEAFF. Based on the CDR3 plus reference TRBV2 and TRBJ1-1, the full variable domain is EPEVTQTPSHQVTQMGQEVILRCVPISNHLYFYWYRQILGQKVEFLVSFYNNEISEKSEIFDDQFSVERPDGSNFTLKIRSTKLEDSAMYFCASSSIGIHEAFFGQGTRLTVV.

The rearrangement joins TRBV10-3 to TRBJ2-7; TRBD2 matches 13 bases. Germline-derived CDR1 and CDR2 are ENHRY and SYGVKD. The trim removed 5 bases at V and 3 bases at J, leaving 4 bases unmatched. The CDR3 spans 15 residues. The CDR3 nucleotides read TGTGCCATCAGTACCGGGACTAGCGGGATCTACGAGCAGTACTTC. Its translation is CAISTGTSGIYEQYF.

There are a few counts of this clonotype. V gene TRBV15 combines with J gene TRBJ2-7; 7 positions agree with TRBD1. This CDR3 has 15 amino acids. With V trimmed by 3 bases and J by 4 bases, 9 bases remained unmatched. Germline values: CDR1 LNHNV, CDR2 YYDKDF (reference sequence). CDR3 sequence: CATSRHSEQGYEQYF. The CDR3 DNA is TGTGCCACCAGCAGGCATTCTGAACAGGGGTACGAGCAGTACTTC. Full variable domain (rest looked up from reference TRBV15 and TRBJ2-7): DAMVIQNPRYQVTQFGKPVTLSCSQTLNHNVMYWYQQKSSQAPKLLFHYYDKDFNNEADTPDNFQSRRPNTSFCFLDIRSPGLGDTAMYLCATSRHSEQGYEQYFGPGTRLTVT.

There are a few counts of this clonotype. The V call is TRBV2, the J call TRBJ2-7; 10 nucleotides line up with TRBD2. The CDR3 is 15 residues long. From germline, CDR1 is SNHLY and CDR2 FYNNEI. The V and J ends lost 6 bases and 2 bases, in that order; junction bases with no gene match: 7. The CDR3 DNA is TGTGCCAGCAGCCCCCCAGCGGGGGGGGCCTACGAGCAGTACTTC. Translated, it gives CASSPPAGGAYEQYF.

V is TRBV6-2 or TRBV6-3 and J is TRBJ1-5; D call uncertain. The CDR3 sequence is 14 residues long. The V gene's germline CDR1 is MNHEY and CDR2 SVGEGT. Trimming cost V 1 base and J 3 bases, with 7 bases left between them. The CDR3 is CASSYLPLNQPQHF. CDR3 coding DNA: TGTGCCAGCAGTTACTTACCCCTCAATCAGCCCCAGCATTTT.

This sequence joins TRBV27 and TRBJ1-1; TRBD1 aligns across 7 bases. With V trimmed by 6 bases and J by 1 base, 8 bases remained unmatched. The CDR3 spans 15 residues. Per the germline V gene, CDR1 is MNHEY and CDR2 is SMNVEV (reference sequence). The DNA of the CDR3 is TGTGCCAGCAGCTGGGGGAGACAGGGGAACACTGAAGCTTTCTTT. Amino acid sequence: CASSWGRQGNTEAFF.

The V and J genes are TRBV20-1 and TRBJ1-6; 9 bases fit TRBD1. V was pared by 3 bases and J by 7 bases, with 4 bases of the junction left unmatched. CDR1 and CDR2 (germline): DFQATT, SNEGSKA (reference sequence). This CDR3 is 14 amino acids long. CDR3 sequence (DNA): TGCAGTGCTAGCTCACAGGGGGCGAATTCACCCCTCCACTTT. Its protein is CSASSQGANSPLHF.

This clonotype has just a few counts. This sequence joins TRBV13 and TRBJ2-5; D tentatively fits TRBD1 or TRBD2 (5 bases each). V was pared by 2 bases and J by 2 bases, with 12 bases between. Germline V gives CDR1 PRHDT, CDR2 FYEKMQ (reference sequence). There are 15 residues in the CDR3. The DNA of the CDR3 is TGTGCCAGCAGCTTAACCGGGACGAGACAAGAGACCCAGTACTTC. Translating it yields CASSLTGTRQETQYF.

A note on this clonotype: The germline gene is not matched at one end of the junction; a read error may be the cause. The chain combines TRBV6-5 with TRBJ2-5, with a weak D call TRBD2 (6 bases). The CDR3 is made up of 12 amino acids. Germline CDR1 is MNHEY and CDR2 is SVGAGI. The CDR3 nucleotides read TGTGCCAGCAGTTACTCGCGGGGCCCCTTCCACTTC. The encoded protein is CASSYSRGPFHF.